The 23 T cell receptor beta chains listed next were all sequenced from one sample in a study of CD8 T cells in Susac syndrome. cDNA came from about 0.46 to 1 ug RNA primed by random hexamers. TCRdb fed the immunoSEQ multiplex PCR reads into MiXCR, producing one record per CDR3 protein. Of about 200,000 distinct CDR3 sequences in the sample, 85% to 95% were seen once. The sample consisted of CD4+ T cells from PBMCs. The receptors originated from a human donor in good health.

This chain links TRBV4-3 with TRBJ2-1, with TRBD2 matching 15 bases. The CDR3 is made up of 17 amino acids. Germline trimming cut 4 bases from V and 4 bases from J; bases unmatched to any gene: 5. Germline-derived CDR1 and CDR2 are LGHNA and YSLEER. In nucleotides, the CDR3 is TGCGCCAGCAGCCGTGGACTAGCGGGGGGGTATTACAATGAGCAGTTCTTC. It codes for CASSRGLAGGYYNEQFF.

The V and J genes are TRBV15 and TRBJ1-6; D call uncertain. Trimming removed 1 base at V and 7 bases at J, with 5 bases between. Germline V gives CDR1 LNHNV, CDR2 YYDKDF (reference sequence). This CDR3 region has 13 residues. The CDR3 DNA reads as TGTGCCACCAGCAGAGGTGGGAATTCACCCCTCCACTTT. This codes for CATSRGGNSPLHF. Based on the CDR3 plus reference TRBV15 and TRBJ1-6, the full variable domain is DAMVIQNPRYQVTQFGKPVTLSCSQTLNHNVMYWYQQKSSQAPKLLFHYYDKDFNNEADTPDNFQSRRPNTSFCFLDIRSPGLGDTAMYLCATSRGGNSPLHFGNGTRLTVT.

V gene TRBV14 combines with J gene TRBJ2-7, with D possibly matching TRBD2 (5 bases). Trimming pared 8 bases from V and 2 bases from J, leaving 13 bases between. Looked up from germline, CDR1 is SGHDN and CDR2 is FVKESK. The CDR3 extends over 13 amino acids. In DNA form, the CDR3 reads TGTGCCAGCGCCCGAAGCGGAACCTACGAGCAGTACGTC. This codes for CASARSGTYEQYV.

The V and J genes are TRBV11-2 and TRBJ2-5; TRBD2 matches 7 bases. V trimming: 4 bases; J trimming: 2 bases; junction bases outside the gene matches: 4. The V gene's germline CDR1 is SGHAT and CDR2 FQNNGV. This CDR3 is built from 14 residues. CDR3: CASSSQRDQETQYF. For the CDR3, the DNA is TGTGCCAGCAGCTCACAGCGGGATCAAGAGACCCAGTACTTC.

This clonotype came up once. The gene calls are TRBV12-3 or TRBV12-4 and TRBJ2-1; TRBD1 is a possible D gene (6 bases). CDR3 size: 16 residues. Trimming pared 5 bases from V and 5 bases from J, leaving 19 bases between. The CDR3 loop reads CASSGRQVIWDNEQFF. As DNA, the CDR3 is TGTGCCAGCAGTGGCCGACAGGTTATTTGGGACAATGAGCAGTTCTTC.

The rearrangement uses TRBV18 and TRBJ2-3; D possibly corresponds to TRBD2 (6 bases). Per the germline V gene, CDR1 is KGHSH and CDR2 is LQKENI. The CDR3 runs to 12 residues. The V end was cut by 5 bases, the J end by 5 bases, with 8 bases between. The CDR3 DNA is TGTGCCAGCTCAGATAGCGGAGATACGCAGTATTTT. Residues: CASSDSGDTQYF.

The chain links TRBV20-1 to TRBJ2-7, with unresolved D. CDR1 and CDR2 (germline): DFQATT, SNEGSKA (reference sequence). Trimming left V 3 bases short and J 4 bases short, with 10 bases between. CDR3 length: 12 amino acids. The CDR3 DNA is TGCAGTGCTAGCCAAGACACGTACGAGCAGTACGTC. It translates to CSASQDTYEQYV.

The V gene is TRBV7-9, the J gene TRBJ2-7; 9 bases map to TRBD1. V was pared by 3 bases and J by 3 bases, with 3 bases of the junction left unmatched. The germline CDR1 and CDR2 sequences are SEHNR and FQNEAQ (reference sequence). The CDR3 is 14 amino acids. CDR3 nucleotides: TGTGCCAGCAGCTTTGACAGGGGGAACTACGAGCAGTACGTC. Translating gives CASSFDRGNYEQYV.

V usage is TRBV15 and J usage is TRBJ1-1, with 7 bases matching TRBD1. The CDR3 covers 15 residues. Germline lookup yields CDR1 LNHNV and CDR2 YYDKDF (reference sequence). The junction had 12 bases not matched to a gene; V was cut back by 0 bases and J by 11 bases. The CDR3, as DNA: TGTGCCACCAGCAGAGATCAGCGCCACAGGGGACGGGCTTTCTTT. Amino acids: CATSRDQRHRGRAFF.

The chain recombines TRBV20-1 with TRBJ1-5; no definite D call. This CDR3 has 13 residues. The germline V gene encodes CDR1 DFQATT and CDR2 SNEGSKA (reference sequence). The V end lost 0 bases, the J end lost 6 bases, and 9 bases lay between the germline ends. DNA for the CDR3: TGCAGTGCTAGAGATCCCGGATTTCAGCCCCAGCATTTT. Encoded protein: CSARDPGFQPQHF.

The chain has TRBV12-3 or TRBV12-4 and TRBJ1-4; D remains unclear. V shed 4 bases and J shed 7 bases, with 13 bases lying between them. This CDR3 has 14 residues. This CDR3 reads CASSSYSRSEKLFF. The CDR3 region has the DNA TGTGCCAGCAGTTCCTACTCGAGGAGTGAAAAACTGTTTTTT.

This clonotype has just one count. The J gene is TRBJ1-1, the V gene TRBV20-1; D gene unclear. This CDR3 is 14 amino acids long. V was shortened by 3 bases and J by 1 base, with 12 bases between the two germline ends. Germline lookup yields CDR1 DFQATT and CDR2 SNEGSKA (reference sequence). CDR3 bases: TGCAGTGCTAGGGGGTGGGAACAGAACACTGAAGCTTTCTTT. As protein: CSARGWEQNTEAFF.

This chain joins TRBV29-1 and TRBJ2-5; D is ambiguous. V lost 5 bases and J lost 2, with 12 bases in between. Germline CDR1 is SQVTM and CDR2 is ANQGSEA. CDR3 length: 13 amino acids. CDR3 sequence reads: CSVRVSRQETQYF. As DNA, the CDR3 is TGCAGCGTTCGTGTCAGCAGGCAAGAGACCCAGTACTTC.

The rearrangement links TRBV20-1 to TRBJ1-1; 10 bases align to TRBD1. The CDR3 sequence is 15 residues long. With V trimmed by 6 bases and J by 8 bases, 15 bases remained unmatched. CDR1 and CDR2 from the germline V gene are DFQATT and SNEGSKA (reference sequence). The CDR3 DNA sequence: TGCAGTGCCCAAGCCCGGGACAGGGGAATATTCGAAGCTTTCTTT. This gives the protein CSAQARDRGIFEAFF.

The V call is TRBV18, the J call TRBJ2-4; D gene unclear. V gave up 3 bases and J gave up 8 bases, with 11 bases separating them. This CDR3 is built from 13 residues. Per germline, CDR1 KGHSH and CDR2 LQKENI. This chain's CDR3 is CASSPSRVYIQYF. CDR3 DNA: TGTGCCAGCTCACCCTCCAGAGTATACATTCAGTACTTC.

This clonotype showed up just once. The CDR3 DNA reads as TGTGCCAGCAGTTACGCCGATATTTACAATGAGCAGTTCTTC. Encoded protein: CASSYADIYNEQFF. The chain couples TRBV6-2 or TRBV6-3 to TRBJ2-1; D gene ambiguous. The CDR3 runs 14 residues. The germline V gene encodes CDR1 MNHEY and CDR2 SVGEGT. V dropped 2 bases and J dropped 4 bases, with 9 bases sitting between them.

The J gene is TRBJ2-6, the V gene TRBV29-1; tentatively, D is TRBD2 (6 bases). V lost 7 bases to trimming and J lost 2 bases, with 9 bases between them. From germline, CDR1 is SQVTM and CDR2 ANQGSEA. CDR3 size: 13 residues. The DNA for the CDR3 is TGCAGCGATGGAGGGACTGGGGCCAACGTCCTGACTTTC. This translates into CSDGGTGANVLTF.

The V call is TRBV20-1, the J call TRBJ2-7, with D perhaps TRBD2 (7 bases). CDR3 length: 15 amino acids. Germline loops: CDR1 DFQATT, CDR2 SNEGSKA (reference sequence). Trimming stripped 0 bases from V and 6 bases from J, with 18 bases between. CDR3 amino acids: CSARDEYRGAVEQYF. The CDR3 DNA follows: TGCAGTGCTAGAGATGAGTACCGGGGGGCTGTCGAGCAGTACTTC.

The chain joins TRBV28 to TRBJ2-7; D is unclear. Trimming took 2 bases from V and 4 from J, leaving 9 bases between them. Germline V gene data show CDR1 as MDHEN and CDR2 as SYDVKM. The CDR3 is 13 residues long. CDR3 DNA: TGTGCCAGCAGTTTACGGGCTGCATACGAGCAGTACGTC. This gives the protein CASSLRAAYEQYV.

V gene TRBV12-3 or TRBV12-4 combines with J gene TRBJ2-1; 8 bases fit TRBD1. The V gene end was trimmed by 5 bases and the J gene end by 13 bases; junction bases not matched to a gene: 4. CDR3 length equals 11 residues. The CDR3 reads CASSMGQAQFF. For the CDR3, the DNA is TGTGCCAGCAGTATGGGACAGGCACAGTTCTTC.

The chain recombines TRBV20-1 with TRBJ2-5, with D tentatively TRBD2 (5 bases). The CDR3 is 13 residues long. CDR1 is DFQATT, CDR2 SNEGSKA, per germline (reference sequence). V was shortened by 5 bases and J by 2 bases, with 12 bases between the two germline ends. The CDR3 DNA sequence: TGCAGTGCTCCATATCCGGGGCAAGAGACCCAGTACTTC. Residues: CSAPYPGQETQYF.

The rearrangement links TRBV25-1 to TRBJ2-1, with 9 bases matching TRBD1. J gave up 0 bases and V 11 bases, and 11 bases lay outside the gene matches. This CDR3 has 16 residues. Germline CDR1 and CDR2: MGHDK and SYGVNS. CDR3 loop: CASASGTGSSYNEQFF. The CDR3 bases are TGTGCCTCCGCTTCCGGGACAGGGAGCTCCTACAATGAGCAGTTCTTC. Using reference TRBV25-1 and TRBJ2-1 for the parts outside the CDR3, the full variable domain is EADIYQTPRYLVIGTGKKITLECSQTMGHDKMYWYQQDPGMELHLIHYSYGVNSTEKGDLSSESTVSRIRTEHFPLTLESARPSHTSQYLCASASGTGSSYNEQFFGPGTRLTVL.

The chain employs TRBV4-1 and TRBJ2-7; unclear D gene. Trimming shortened V by 0 bases and J by 2 bases, and 11 bases separated the two germline ends. The CDR3 has 15 residues. Germline lookup yields CDR1 MGHRA and CDR2 YSYEKL. The CDR3, as DNA: TGCGCCAGCAGCCAAGATTCGCCCGGTGCCTACGAGCAGTACTTC. Its translation: CASSQDSPGAYEQYF.